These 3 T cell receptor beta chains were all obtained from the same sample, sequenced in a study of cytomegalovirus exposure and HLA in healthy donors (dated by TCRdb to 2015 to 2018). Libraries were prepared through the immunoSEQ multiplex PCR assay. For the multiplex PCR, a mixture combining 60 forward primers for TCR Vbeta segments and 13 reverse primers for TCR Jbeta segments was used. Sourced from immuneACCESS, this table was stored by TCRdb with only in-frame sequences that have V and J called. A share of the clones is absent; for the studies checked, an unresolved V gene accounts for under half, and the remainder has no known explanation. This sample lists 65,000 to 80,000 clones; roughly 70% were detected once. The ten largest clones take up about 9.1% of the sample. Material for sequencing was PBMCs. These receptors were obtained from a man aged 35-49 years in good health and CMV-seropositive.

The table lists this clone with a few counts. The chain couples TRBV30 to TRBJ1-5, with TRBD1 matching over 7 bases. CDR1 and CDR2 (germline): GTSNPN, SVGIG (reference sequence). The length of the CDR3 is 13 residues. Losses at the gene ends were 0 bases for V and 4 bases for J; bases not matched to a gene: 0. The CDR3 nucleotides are TGTGCCTGGAGTGTACAGGGGAATCAGCCCCAGCATTTT. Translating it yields CAWSVQGNQPQHF.

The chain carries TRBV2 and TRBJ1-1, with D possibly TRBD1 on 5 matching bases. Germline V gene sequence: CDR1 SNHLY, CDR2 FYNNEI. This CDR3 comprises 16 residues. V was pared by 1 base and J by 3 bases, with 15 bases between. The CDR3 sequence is CASSEGAGRVDTEAFF. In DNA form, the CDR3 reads TGTGCCAGCAGTGAAGGGGCAGGGAGGGTAGACACTGAAGCTTTCTTT.

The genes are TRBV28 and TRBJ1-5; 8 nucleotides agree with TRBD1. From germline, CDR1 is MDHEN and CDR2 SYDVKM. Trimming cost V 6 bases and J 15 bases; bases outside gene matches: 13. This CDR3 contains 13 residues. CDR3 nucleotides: TGTGCCAGCAGAGGCCCGGACAGGGTGGGGGGGCATTTT. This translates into CASRGPDRVGGHF.